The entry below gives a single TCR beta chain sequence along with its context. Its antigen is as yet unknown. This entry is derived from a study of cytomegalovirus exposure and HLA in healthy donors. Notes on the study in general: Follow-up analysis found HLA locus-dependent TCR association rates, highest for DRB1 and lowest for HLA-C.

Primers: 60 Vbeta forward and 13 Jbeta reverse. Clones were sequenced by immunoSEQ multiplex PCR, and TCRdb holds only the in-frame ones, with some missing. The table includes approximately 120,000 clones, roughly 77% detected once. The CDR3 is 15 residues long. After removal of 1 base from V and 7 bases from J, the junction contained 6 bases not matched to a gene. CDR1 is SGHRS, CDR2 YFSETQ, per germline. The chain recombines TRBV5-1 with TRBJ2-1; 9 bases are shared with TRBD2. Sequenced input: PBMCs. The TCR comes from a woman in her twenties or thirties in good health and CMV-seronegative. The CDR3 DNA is TGCGCCAGCAGCTTGACCGGGACTAGCTGGAATGAGCAGTTCTTC. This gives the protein CASSLTGTSWNEQFF.